Shown below are 28 T cell receptor beta chains from a single sample sequenced in a study of metastatic and nonmetastatic thyroid tumors. TCRdb called clones again from the PCR reads with MiXCR. The repertoire includes roughly 20,000 clones, roughly a third of them detected once, and roughly 30% sits in the top ten. None of the patients had undergone any treatment ahead of thyroid surgery. The sample comprised tumor tissue. The receptors here all came from a female donor with papillary thyroid cancer or a benign thyroid nodule (not recorded which). Some clones in this sample may be carry-over from other donors' samples.

This clone was observed a handful of times. The DNA of the CDR3 is TGTGCCAGCAGTTTATCGGCTAGAAATCCCTACGAGCAGTACTTC. This encodes CASSLSARNPYEQYF. The genes are TRBV27 and TRBJ2-7, with no clear D. The germline gives CDR1 MNHEY, CDR2 SMNVEV (reference sequence). This CDR3 is 15 amino acids long. V was trimmed by 0 bases and J by 2 bases, leaving 11 bases between them.

The chain employs TRBV28 and TRBJ1-2; D is unresolved. Trimming stripped 3 bases from V and 4 bases from J, with 12 bases between. The CDR3 length is 14 residues. CDR1 and CDR2 (germline): MDHEN, SYDVKM. The CDR3 DNA reads TGTGCCAGCAGTTTGAGGGTGATGGGCTATGGCTACACCTTC. Its protein product is CASSLRVMGYGYTF.

The table lists this clone with a few counts. The CDR3, as DNA: TGTGCCAGCAGCTCGGAATATGGAAAGGAGCAGTTCTTC. It codes for CASSSEYGKEQFF. J is TRBJ2-1 and V is TRBV5-6; no clear D gene. Germline assignment: CDR1 SGHDT and CDR2 YYEEEE. The CDR3 loop spans 13 amino acids. V lost 3 bases, J lost 10 bases, and 14 bases lay in between.

The chain uses TRBV7-6 and TRBJ1-1; D unclear. This CDR3 has 14 amino acids. CDR1 SGHVS and CDR2 FNYEAQ come from the germline V gene. Deletions cut 1 base from V and 0 bases from J, with 6 bases between. CDR3 bases: TGTGCCAGCAGCTTAGAGGCCGTGAACACTGAAGCTTTCTTT. Translated: CASSLEAVNTEAFF.

This clone was picked up a small number of times. The J gene is TRBJ1-2, the V gene TRBV6-1; D might be TRBD1 (6 bases). With 6 bases removed from V and 7 bases from J, the gap between germline ends came to 15 bases. Germline loops: CDR1 MNHNS, CDR2 SASEGT. The length of the CDR3 is 13 residues. CDR3: CASSRAEGGGYTF. The CDR3 nucleotides read TGTGCCAGCAGCCGGGCCGAAGGGGGTGGCTACACCTTC.

V usage is TRBV10-3 and J usage is TRBJ1-2, with D possibly being TRBD1 (5 bases). The CDR3 loop spans 12 amino acids. V shed 4 bases and J shed 9 bases, with 12 bases lying between them. The V gene's germline CDR1 is ENHRY and CDR2 SYGVKD. The CDR3 loop reads CAISGDGTRYTF. The CDR3 bases are TGTGCCATCAGTGGGGATGGGACCCGCTACACCTTC.

This chain links TRBV12-3 or TRBV12-4 with TRBJ1-6, with a weak D call TRBD1 (6 bases). The CDR3 totals 12 residues. Trimming shortened V by 0 bases and J by 14 bases, and 8 bases separated the two germline ends. The CDR3 nucleotides read TGTGCCAGCAGTTTAGCAAGGGGGGCCCTCCACTTT. This translates into CASSLARGALHF.

The V and J genes are TRBV11-2 and TRBJ2-1; 9 positions match TRBD2. Germline V gene lookup returns CDR1 SGHAT and CDR2 FQNNGV. The V gene end was trimmed by 1 base and the J gene end by 0 bases; junction bases not matched to a gene: 4. The CDR3 is made up of 17 amino acids. The CDR3 spells CASSLGGLASSYNEQFF. In DNA, the CDR3 is TGTGCCAGCAGCTTAGGCGGACTAGCGTCCTCCTACAATGAGCAGTTCTTC.

V and J are TRBV7-3 and TRBJ2-7, with 7 bases identical to TRBD2. Germline-derived CDR1 and CDR2 are SGHTA and FQGTGA. Trimming took 8 bases from V and 3 from J; bases not matched to a gene: 10. CDR3 length: 14 amino acids. This CDR3 is CASEISGDLYEQYF. CDR3 sequence (DNA): TGTGCCAGCGAAATCAGCGGGGACCTCTACGAGCAGTACTTC. Supplemented by reference TRBV7-3 and TRBJ2-7, the full variable domain reads GAGVSQTPSNKVTEKGKYVELRCDPISGHTALYWYRQSLGQGPEFLIYFQGTGAADDSGLPNDRFFAVRPEGSVSTLKIQRTERGDSAVYLCASEISGDLYEQYFGPGTRLTVT.

V gene TRBV15 combines with J gene TRBJ2-7; 12 nucleotides agree with TRBD1. The CDR3 spans 16 residues. In germline, CDR1 is LNHNV, CDR2 YYDKDF (reference sequence). V shed 0 bases and J 5 bases; nucleotides not matched to a gene: 5. The CDR3 is CATSRETGTGGDEQYF. As DNA, the CDR3 is TGTGCCACCAGCAGAGAAACCGGGACAGGGGGCGACGAGCAGTACTTC.

This chain uses TRBV3-1 with TRBJ2-2; tentatively, D is TRBD2 (6 bases). Germline CDR1 and CDR2: LGHDT and YNNKEL (reference sequence). The CDR3 spans 18 residues. Trimming took off 4 bases at V and 0 bases at J, with 18 bases between the two ends. The CDR3 protein is CASSPPWGGGANTGELFF. The CDR3, as DNA: TGTGCCAGCAGCCCCCCTTGGGGCGGCGGGGCGAACACCGGGGAGCTGTTTTTT.

The chain's CDR3 is CASSHGVGNQPQHF. The CDR3 DNA reads as TGTGCCAGCAGTCATGGAGTTGGCAATCAGCCCCAGCATTTT. This chain connects TRBV6-4 to TRBJ1-5; D not certain. Germline CDR1 is MRHNA and CDR2 is SNTAGT. V was clipped by 5 bases and J by 2 bases, with 10 bases between them. This CDR3 contains 14 residues.

This clone was detected only a few times. The chain has TRBV2 and TRBJ2-7, with D possibly matching TRBD1 (6 bases). The V gene's germline CDR1 is SNHLY and CDR2 FYNNEI. This CDR3 is 11 amino acids long. Trimming stripped 8 bases from V and 5 bases from J, with 10 bases between. This CDR3 is CASLGGHEQYF. CDR3 nucleotides: TGTGCCAGCTTAGGGGGTCACGAGCAGTACTTC.

This clone was seen a handful of times. The rearrangement links TRBV6-5 to TRBJ2-1, with TRBD2 matching over 7 bases. The CDR3 has 15 residues. Trimming at V came to 0 bases and at J to 2 bases, leaving 1 base not matched to a gene. CDR1 and CDR2 from the germline V gene are MNHEY and SVGAGI. This chain's CDR3 is CASSYSGGTYNEQFF. CDR3 in DNA: TGTGCCAGCAGTTACTCGGGGGGGACCTACAATGAGCAGTTCTTC.

The V gene is TRBV11-2, the J gene TRBJ2-1; TRBD2 might be the D (6 bases). Trimming cost V 0 bases and J 0 bases, with 9 bases left between them. This CDR3 contains 16 residues. Germline V gene sequence: CDR1 SGHAT, CDR2 FQNNGV. The CDR3 protein is CASSLDLGSSYNEQFF. The CDR3 nucleotides read TGTGCCAGCAGCTTAGACCTCGGGAGCTCCTACAATGAGCAGTTCTTC.

This chain links TRBV6-1 with TRBJ2-6; D may be TRBD1 or TRBD2 (6 bases each). This CDR3 is built from 16 residues. CDR1 is MNHNS, CDR2 SASEGT, per germline. Trimming pared 5 bases from V and 4 bases from J, leaving 15 bases between. For the CDR3, the DNA is TGTGCCAGCAGTCCCTGGGGGGCTTCCGGGGCCAACGTCCTGACTTTC. Encoded protein: CASSPWGASGANVLTF.

A few counts support this clone. J is TRBJ1-5 and V is TRBV6-4; D possibly corresponds to TRBD1 (6 bases). The V end lost 5 bases, the J end lost 0 bases, and 17 bases lay between the germline ends. Germline assignment: CDR1 MRHNA and CDR2 SNTAGT. The CDR3 contains 17 residues. The CDR3 spells CASSSDAGAYSNQPQHF. The CDR3 nucleotides read TGTGCCAGCAGTTCCGATGCGGGGGCCTATAGCAATCAGCCCCAGCATTTT.

The chain couples TRBV11-2 to TRBJ2-3, with D uncertain. CDR3 length equals 12 residues. Trimming shortened V by 4 bases and J by 9 bases, and 11 bases separated the two germline ends. The germline V gene encodes CDR1 SGHAT and CDR2 FQNNGV. CDR3 sequence reads: CASSYGPPTQYF. Written as DNA, the CDR3 is TGTGCCAGCAGCTATGGGCCCCCCACGCAGTATTTT.

The table lists this clone with a few counts. This chain links TRBV19 with TRBJ1-5; D is uncertain. CDR3 length: 14 amino acids. Trimming pared 0 bases from V and 9 bases from J, leaving 12 bases between. Germline V lookup: CDR1 LNHDA, CDR2 SQIVND (reference sequence). CDR3 nucleotide sequence: TGTGCCAGTAGTATAGATCTGGACCTCGCGCCCCAGCATTTT. Encoded protein: CASSIDLDLAPQHF.

The chain joins TRBV4-3 to TRBJ1-2; tentative D call: TRBD1 (5 bases). Germline CDR1 reads LGHNA; CDR2 reads YSLEER. This CDR3 comprises 15 residues. Trimming stripped 0 bases from V and 5 bases from J, with 13 bases between. CDR3 bases: TGCGCCAGCAGCCAAGAGATCCAGGGATCTTATGGCTACACCTTC. It yields the protein CASSQEIQGSYGYTF.

Comments on this clone: A single base separates this from a much larger clone, so it may be a read error. This CDR3 is also generated by other DNA sequences in the sample. The DNA for the CDR3 is TGTGCCAGCAGGTCGCTCGGTGGTTACGAGCAGTACTTC. Protein sequence: CASRSLGGYEQYF. The chain links TRBV6-1 to TRBJ2-7, with unresolved D. V shed 6 bases and J shed 4 bases, with 13 bases lying between them. The CDR3 extends over 13 amino acids. Germline assignment: CDR1 MNHNS and CDR2 SASEGT.

In nucleotides, the CDR3 is TGTGCCAGCTCTTTTCAATCTTACAGCACAGATACGCAGTATTTT. The encoded protein is CASSFQSYSTDTQYF. The chain employs TRBV5-8 and TRBJ2-3; D is unresolved. The germline V gene has CDR1 SGHTS and CDR2 YDEGEE. The V end was cut by 7 bases, the J end by 0 bases, with 15 bases between. This CDR3 spans 15 amino acids.

This clone was counted a few times. The chain has TRBV6-1 and TRBJ1-2, with no clear D. Germline V gene data show CDR1 as MNHNS and CDR2 as SASEGT. The CDR3 contains 13 residues. Trimming stripped 3 bases from V and 4 bases from J, with 9 bases between. The CDR3 here is CASSDGLSYGYTF. The CDR3 DNA is TGTGCCAGCAGTGATGGGCTGAGCTATGGCTACACCTTC.

The genes are TRBV20-1 and TRBJ2-3; 7 nucleotides line up with TRBD1. V shed 5 bases, J shed 0 bases, and the junction held 5 bases outside the gene matches. The germline gives CDR1 DFQATT, CDR2 SNEGSKA (reference sequence). This CDR3 has 14 amino acids. CDR3 region: CSARTGDSTDTQYF. CDR3 bases: TGCAGTGCTCGAACAGGGGACAGCACAGATACGCAGTATTTT.

The CDR3 spells CASSLESPRPYFLSPLHF. CDR3 DNA: TGTGCCAGCAGCTTAGAAAGCCCTAGGCCGTACTTTCTTTCACCCCTCCACTTT. This chain links TRBV11-2 with TRBJ1-6; D gene ambiguous. The CDR3 spans 18 residues. Deletions cut 0 bases from V and 9 bases from J, with 21 bases between. Germline CDR1 and CDR2: SGHAT and FQNNGV.

There are a few counts of this clone. The CDR3 nucleotides are TGTGCCAGCAGCCGAACAGGGGCCGTTGGATCACCCCTCCACTTT. Its translation is CASSRTGAVGSPLHF. V usage is TRBV3-1 and J usage is TRBJ1-6; 7 positions agree with TRBD1. The CDR3 is 15 residues long. CDR1 is LGHDT, CDR2 YNNKEL, per germline (reference sequence). Losses at the gene ends were 4 bases for V and 10 bases for J; bases not matched to a gene: 10.

This clone has a handful of counts. The chain links TRBV12-3 or TRBV12-4 to TRBJ2-1; D is perhaps TRBD2 (7 bases). This CDR3 comprises 15 residues. V dropped 5 bases and J dropped 1 base, with 12 bases sitting between them. The CDR3, as DNA: TGTGCCAGCAGTGAACAGGGAGGGTCCTACAATGAGCAGTTCTTC. Its translation: CASSEQGGSYNEQFF.

This clone was counted between two and nine times. The chain joins TRBV20-1 to TRBJ1-2; D possibly corresponds to TRBD1 (5 bases). Germline V lookup: CDR1 DFQATT, CDR2 SNEGSKA (reference sequence). This CDR3 has 14 residues. Trimming left V 0 bases short and J 4 bases short, with 12 bases between. CDR3 nucleotide sequence: TGCAGTGCTAGAGATCGGGGCCTAGTCTATGGCTACACCTTC. The encoded protein is CSARDRGLVYGYTF.